Sequencing of this T cell receptor (beta chain) was carried out in a study of response to subunit inactivated influenza vaccine. Regarding the study as a whole: Researchers suggested that each seasonal influenza vaccination recruits few new T cells.

TCRdb reprocessed the RT-PCR reads with MiXCR, giving one entry per CDR3 protein. The sample lists over 150,000 distinct CDR3 sequences, approximately 12% occurring once. In the case of this clonotype: Its antigen is unidentified.

This CDR3 region has 14 residues. From germline, CDR1 is ENHRY and CDR2 SYGVKD. V gave up 4 bases and J gave up 2 bases; unmatched junction bases: 4. The rearrangement joins TRBV10-3 to TRBJ2-7; 8 nucleotides line up with TRBD1. The clonotype was recovered from a man aged 45 to 75 who received an inactivated influenza vaccine. Sequencing used CD8+ T cells sorted from PBMCs, obtained around 25 months after vaccination. CDR3 DNA sequence: TGTGCCATCAGTGTAGGACAGGGTCCCTACGAGCAGTACTTC. This sequence encodes CAISVGQGPYEQYF.